These T cell receptor beta chains were read from a single sample in a study of T cell responses to AZD1222 COVID-19 vaccine. Data came from immunoSEQ multiplex PCR; TCRdb stores just in-frame clones and leaves some out. The table has some 81,000 clones, about 86% seen once. The specimen was peripheral blood, collected 28 days after the second AZD1222 dose. The receptors come from an adult who received the AZD1222 COVID-19 vaccine. The CDR3 runs from the conserved cysteine through the conserved F or W. Each record gives: V gene, clone size, D gene, J gene, CDR3 DNA, CDR3 protein. D genes are given only for firm matches. Clone size, where shown, is once, few, many, or a class for clones that have expanded.

TRBV5-1	-	TRBD1	TRBJ1-5	TGCGCCATCATTTCGACAGGGGGCTCGGATCAGCCCCAGCATTTT	CAIISTGGSDQPQHF
TRBV7-9	once	-	TRBJ2-3	TGTGCCCTAACGGGACCCGGGGGCGGAACAGATACGCAGTATTTT	CALTGPGGGTDTQYF
TRBV27	-	-	TRBJ1-5	TGTGCCAGCAGTTTAGAAGGGCAGGGCCATCAGCCCCAGCATTTT	CASSLEGQGHQPQHF
TRBV7-6	-	-	TRBJ2-5	TGTGCCAGCAGCTTAAGGGTTGGGGAACAAGAGACCCAGTACTTC	CASSLRVGEQETQYF
TRBV5-1	-	-	TRBJ2-3	TGCGCCAGCAGCCGCGGGGAAAATACGCAGTATTTT	CASSRGENTQYF
TRBV7-8	-	-	TRBJ2-7	TGTGCCAGCAGCTCCAGGCGGCTAGCCTCCTACGAGCAGTACTTC	CASSSRRLASYEQYF
TRBV6-4	-	TRBD2	TRBJ2-7	TGTGCCAGCAGCGCGGGACTAGCGGGCGTCTCCTACGAGCAGTACTTC	CASSAGLAGVSYEQYF
TRBV5-1	-	TRBD1	TRBJ1-1	TGCGCCAGCAGCAAACAGCAGGGGGTGAACACTGAAGCTTTCTTT	CASSKQQGVNTEAFF
TRBV7-8	-	-	TRBJ2-3	TGTGCCAGCAGCTCTATCTGGACAGATACGCAGTATTTT	CASSSIWTDTQYF
TRBV7-9	-	-	TRBJ2-1	TGTGCCTGCGCCAAGGCAGCTAACAATGAGCAGTTCTTC	CACAKAANNEQFF
TRBV6-5	-	-	TRBJ1-1	TGTGCCAGCAGCTGGACAGCACAGAACACTGAAGCTTTCTTT	CASSWTAQNTEAFF
TRBV12-3/TRBV12-4	-	-	TRBJ2-3	TGTGCCAGCAGTGAACAGGGAACAGATACGCAGTATTTT	CASSEQGTDTQYF
TRBV9	few	-	TRBJ1-6	TGTGCCAGCAGCGCAGAGGGCTTCAATTCACCCCTCCACTTT	CASSAEGFNSPLHF
TRBV7-9	-	-	TRBJ1-5	TGTGCCAGCAGCCTGGGGGAAGGTTCCAATCAGCCCCAGCATTTT	CASSLGEGSNQPQHF
TRBV7-2	-	-	TRBJ1-3	TGTGCCAGCAGCTTCGGAGGAGGGCGGGGAAACACCATATATTTT	CASSFGGGRGNTIYF
TRBV27	-	-	TRBJ1-5	TGTGCCAGCAGTGCAAATAGCAATCAGCCCCAGCATTTT	CASSANSNQPQHF
TRBV27	-	-	TRBJ2-6	TGTGCCAGCAGCGCCTCTTGGGGCTCTGGGGCCAACGTCCTGACTTTC	CASSASWGSGANVLTF
TRBV9	-	-	TRBJ2-3	TGTGCCAGCAGCGCGGGCGGGCCACACACAGATACGCAGTATTTT	CASSAGGPHTDTQYF
TRBV9	-	-	TRBJ2-3	TGTGCCAGCAGCGTAGGTACTAGTTTGGGGGCAGATACGCAGTATTTT	CASSVGTSLGADTQYF
TRBV30	-	TRBD1	TRBJ2-2	TGTGCCTGGAGTAGACAGGGAGTTGACACCGGGGAGCTGTTTTTT	CAWSRQGVDTGELFF
TRBV5-1	-	-	TRBJ1-4	TGCGCCAGCACCACTGGCGGGGGGGCTAATGAAAAACTGTTTTTT	CASTTGGGANEKLFF
TRBV6-1	-	-	TRBJ1-1	TGTGCCAGCAGTGAACCCGCAGAATACACTGAAGCTTTCTTT	CASSEPAEYTEAFF
TRBV2	-	-	TRBJ2-5	TGTGCCAGCAGCTGGCTATTCAACCAAGAGACCCAGTACTTC	CASSWLFNQETQYF
TRBV10-3	-	-	TRBJ1-2	TGTGCCATCAGCGCGCAGGCCCATCCGGGCGGGTACTATGGCTACACCTTC	CAISAQAHPGGYYGYTF
TRBV6-2/TRBV6-3	-	TRBD1	TRBJ1-2	TGTGCCAGCAGTTACCACGACAGGGGCTATGGCTACACCTTC	CASSYHDRGYGYTF
TRBV15	-	-	TRBJ2-2	TGTGCCACCAGCAGAGCTGGGCCCGACACCGGGGAGCTGTTTTTT	CATSRAGPDTGELFF
TRBV7-9	-	TRBD2	TRBJ2-2	TGTGCCAGCAGCATCCTACTAGCGCGGAACACCGGGGAGCTGTTTTTT	CASSILLARNTGELFF
TRBV21-1	-	-	TRBJ1-5	TGTGCCAGCAGCAAGACCGAGGGCAATCAGCCCCAGCATTTT	CASSKTEGNQPQHF
TRBV5-1	few	-	TRBJ1-3	TGCGCCAGCAGCTTGACCAGGGCCCAAGTGGACACCATATATTTT	CASSLTRAQVDTIYF
TRBV18	-	-	TRBJ2-3	TGTGCCAGCTCACCAAGGGACAGCACAGATACGCAGTATTTT	CASSPRDSTDTQYF
TRBV6-5	-	-	TRBJ2-5	TGTGCCAGCAGAGCACCCTGGGCCCAGAGGGAGACCCAGTACTTC	CASRAPWAQRETQYF
TRBV4-2	-	TRBD2	TRBJ2-4	TGTGCCAGCAGCCAAGATGGGACTAGCGGGGGGGCTCAACTAGCCAAAAACATTCAGTACTTC	CASSQDGTSGGAQLAKNIQYF
TRBV5-5	-	-	TRBJ2-2	TGTGCCAGCAGCTTTGCAGCCACCGGGGAGCTGTTTTTT	CASSFAATGELFF
TRBV7-6	-	TRBD1	TRBJ2-1	TGTGCCAGCAGCCTTAACCCTGAACAGGGGCGAGGCAATGAGCAGTTCTTC	CASSLNPEQGRGNEQFF
TRBV7-6	once	TRBD1	TRBJ1-1	TGTGCCAGCAGCTCCGGACAGGGAGCTTTCTTT	CASSSGQGAFF
TRBV27	few	TRBD2	TRBJ2-4	TGTGCCAGCAGTTCATATGCGGGGGGGAGGGACATTCAGTACTTC	CASSSYAGGRDIQYF
TRBV2	few	TRBD1	TRBJ1-6	TGTGCCAGCAGTGAATTTGGGACAGGGGGCGTAGCCTATAATTCACCCCTCCACTTT	CASSEFGTGGVAYNSPLHF